This record concerns one TCR beta chain sequence. Its antigen is unknown. With 60 Vbeta and 13 Jbeta primers, the PCR was carried out. The repertoire was sequenced with immunoSEQ multiplex PCR; TCRdb's copy has only in-frame clones and lacks some. The sample holds 150,000 or so clones, approximately 84% seen once. V gave up 0 bases and J gave up 0 bases, with 15 bases separating them. The V gene's germline CDR1 is SGHRS and CDR2 YFSETQ. The CDR3 is 18 amino acids. The data derive from a study of cytomegalovirus exposure and HLA in healthy donors. On the study more broadly: Clustering assigned roughly 81% of the 350 to 400 genotyped donors to the Caucasian-associated ancestry cluster.

Study conclusions and caveats: The study flagged some 170 TCR beta chains as cytomegalovirus-associated.

This chain links TRBV5-1 with TRBJ2-2; D is undetermined. This TCR derives from a male donor in good health and CMV-seropositive. Sequenced: PBMCs. The DNA of the CDR3 is TGCGCCAGCAGCTTGGGACTTGAGGCGGCGCCGAACACCGGGGAGCTGTTTTTT. It specifies CASSLGLEAAPNTGELFF.